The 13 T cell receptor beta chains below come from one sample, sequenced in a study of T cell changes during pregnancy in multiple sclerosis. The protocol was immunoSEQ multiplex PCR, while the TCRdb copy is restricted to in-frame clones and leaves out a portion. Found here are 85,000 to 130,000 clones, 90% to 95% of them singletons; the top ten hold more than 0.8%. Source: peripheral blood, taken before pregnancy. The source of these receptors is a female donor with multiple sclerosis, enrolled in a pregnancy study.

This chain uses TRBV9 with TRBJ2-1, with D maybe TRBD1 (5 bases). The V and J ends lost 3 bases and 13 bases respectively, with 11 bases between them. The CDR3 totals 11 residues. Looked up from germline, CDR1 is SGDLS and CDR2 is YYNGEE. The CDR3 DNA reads TGTGCCAGCAGCGAAATGGGGCGTCAGTTCTTC. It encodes CASSEMGRQFF.

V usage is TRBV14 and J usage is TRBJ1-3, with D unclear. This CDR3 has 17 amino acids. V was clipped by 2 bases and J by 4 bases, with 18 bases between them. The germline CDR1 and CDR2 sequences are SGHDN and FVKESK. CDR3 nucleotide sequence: TGTGCCAGCAGCCAATATAGACAAACTCCGTTCGGAAACACCATATATTTT. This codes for CASSQYRQTPFGNTIYF.

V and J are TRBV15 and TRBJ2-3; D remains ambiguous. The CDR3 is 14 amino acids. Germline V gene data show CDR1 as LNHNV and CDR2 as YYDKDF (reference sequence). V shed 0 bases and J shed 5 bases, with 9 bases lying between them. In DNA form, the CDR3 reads TGTGCCACCAGCAGAGACGGTCTGCGAGATACGCAGTATTTT. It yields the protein CATSRDGLRDTQYF.

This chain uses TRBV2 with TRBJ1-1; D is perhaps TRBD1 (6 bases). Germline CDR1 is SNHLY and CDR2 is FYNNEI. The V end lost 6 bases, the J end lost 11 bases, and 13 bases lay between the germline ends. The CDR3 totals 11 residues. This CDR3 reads CASRGTLGAFF. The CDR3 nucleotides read TGTGCCAGCAGGGGGACACTTGGGGCTTTCTTT.

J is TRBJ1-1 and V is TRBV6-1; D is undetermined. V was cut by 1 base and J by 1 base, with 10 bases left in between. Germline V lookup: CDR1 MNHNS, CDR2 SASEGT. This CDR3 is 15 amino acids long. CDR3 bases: TGTGCCAGCAGTGAAGATTTGGTCGGGAACACTGAAGCTTTCTTT. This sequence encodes CASSEDLVGNTEAFF.

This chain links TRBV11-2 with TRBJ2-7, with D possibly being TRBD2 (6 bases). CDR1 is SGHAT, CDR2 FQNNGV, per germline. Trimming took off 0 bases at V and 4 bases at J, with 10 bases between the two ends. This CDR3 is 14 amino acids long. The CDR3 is CASSLEAGRYEQYF. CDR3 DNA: TGTGCCAGCAGCTTAGAGGCGGGGAGATACGAGCAGTACTTC. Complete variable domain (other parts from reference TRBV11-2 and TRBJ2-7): EAGVAQSPRYKIIEKRQSVAFWCNPISGHATLYWYQQILGQGPKLLIQFQNNGVVDDSQLPKDRFSAERLKGVDSTLKIQPAKLEDSAVYLCASSLEAGRYEQYFGPGTRLTVT.

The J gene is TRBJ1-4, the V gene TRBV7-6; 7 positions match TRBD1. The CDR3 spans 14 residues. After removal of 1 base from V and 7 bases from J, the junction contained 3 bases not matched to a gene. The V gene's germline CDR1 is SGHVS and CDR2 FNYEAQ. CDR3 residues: CASSLGQGGEKLFF. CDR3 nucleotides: TGTGCCAGCAGCTTAGGACAGGGAGGTGAAAAACTGTTTTTT.

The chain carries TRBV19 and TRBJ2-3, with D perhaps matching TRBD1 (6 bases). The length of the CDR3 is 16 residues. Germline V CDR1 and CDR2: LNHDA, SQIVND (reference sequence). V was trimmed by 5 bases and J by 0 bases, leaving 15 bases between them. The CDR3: CASSGSPRGSTDTQYF. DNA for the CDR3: TGTGCCAGTAGTGGTTCCCCCAGGGGTAGCACAGATACGCAGTATTTT.

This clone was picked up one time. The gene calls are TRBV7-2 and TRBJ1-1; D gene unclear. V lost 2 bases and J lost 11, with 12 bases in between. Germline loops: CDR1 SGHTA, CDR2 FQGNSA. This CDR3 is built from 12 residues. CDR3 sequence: CASSLNAVMAFF. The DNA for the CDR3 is TGTGCCAGCAGCTTAAATGCGGTAATGGCTTTCTTT.

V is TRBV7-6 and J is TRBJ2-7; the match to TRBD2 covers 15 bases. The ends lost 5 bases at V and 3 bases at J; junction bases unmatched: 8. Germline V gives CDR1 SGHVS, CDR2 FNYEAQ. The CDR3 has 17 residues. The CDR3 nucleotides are TGTGCCAGCAGCGTTGGACTAGCGGGAGGGGTCGGCTACGAGCAGTACTTC. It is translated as CASSVGLAGGVGYEQYF.

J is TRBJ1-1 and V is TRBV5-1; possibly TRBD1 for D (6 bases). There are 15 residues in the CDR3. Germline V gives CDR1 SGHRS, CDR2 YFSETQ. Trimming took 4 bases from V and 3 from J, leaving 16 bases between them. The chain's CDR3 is CASSPGGADDTEAFF. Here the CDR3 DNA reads TGCGCCAGCAGCCCCGGGGGGGCCGATGACACTGAAGCTTTCTTT.

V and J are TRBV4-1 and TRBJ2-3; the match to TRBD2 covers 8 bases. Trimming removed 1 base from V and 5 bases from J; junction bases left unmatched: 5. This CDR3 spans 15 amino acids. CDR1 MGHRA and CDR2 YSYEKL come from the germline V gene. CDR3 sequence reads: CASSQATLAGDTQYF. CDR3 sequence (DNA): TGCGCCAGCAGCCAAGCTACGCTAGCGGGAGATACGCAGTATTTT.

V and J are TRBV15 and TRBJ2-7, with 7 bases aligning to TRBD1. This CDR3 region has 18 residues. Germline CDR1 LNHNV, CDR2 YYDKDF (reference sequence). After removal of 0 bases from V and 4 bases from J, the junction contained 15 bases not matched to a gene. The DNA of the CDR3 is TGTGCCACCAGCAGAGATGCGATTCGAGACAGGGTCTTATACGAGCAGTACTTC. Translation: CATSRDAIRDRVLYEQYF.